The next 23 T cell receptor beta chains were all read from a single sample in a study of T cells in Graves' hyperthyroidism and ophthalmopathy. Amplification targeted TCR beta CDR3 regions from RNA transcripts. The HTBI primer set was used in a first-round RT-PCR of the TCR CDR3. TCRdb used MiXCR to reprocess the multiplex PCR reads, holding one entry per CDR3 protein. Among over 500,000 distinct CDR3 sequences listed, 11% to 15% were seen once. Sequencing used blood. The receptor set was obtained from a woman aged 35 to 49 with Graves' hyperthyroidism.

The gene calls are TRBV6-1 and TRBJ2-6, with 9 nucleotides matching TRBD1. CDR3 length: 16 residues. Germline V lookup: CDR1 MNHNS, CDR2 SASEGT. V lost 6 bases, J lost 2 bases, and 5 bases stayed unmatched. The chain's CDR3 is CASRDRGIPGANVLTF. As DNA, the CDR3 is TGTGCCAGCAGAGACAGGGGGATCCCTGGGGCCAACGTCCTGACTTTC.

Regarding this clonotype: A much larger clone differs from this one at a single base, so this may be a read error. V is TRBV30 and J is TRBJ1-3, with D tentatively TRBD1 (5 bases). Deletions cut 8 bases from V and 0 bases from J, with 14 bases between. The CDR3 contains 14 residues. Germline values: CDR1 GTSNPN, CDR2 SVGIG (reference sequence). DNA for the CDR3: TGTGCCGGGACCCGGGACCCCTCTGGAAACACCATATATTTT. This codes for CAGTRDPSGNTIYF.

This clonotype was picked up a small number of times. The CDR3 is CASSTGVRGQGYTF. DNA for the CDR3: TGTGCCAGCAGTACGGGCGTGAGGGGGCAGGGCTACACCTTC. This chain connects TRBV6-1 to TRBJ1-2; 7 bases align to TRBD1. Germline assignment: CDR1 MNHNS and CDR2 SASEGT. J was trimmed by 8 bases and V by 5 bases; bases with no gene match: 11. The CDR3 is 14 residues long.

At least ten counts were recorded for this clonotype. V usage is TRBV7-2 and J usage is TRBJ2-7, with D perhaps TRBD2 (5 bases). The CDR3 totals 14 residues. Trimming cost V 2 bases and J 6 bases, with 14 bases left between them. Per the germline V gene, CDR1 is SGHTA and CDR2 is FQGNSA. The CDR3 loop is CASSLQASLPEQYF. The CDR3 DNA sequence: TGTGCCAGCAGCTTACAGGCTAGCCTCCCCGAGCAGTACTTC.

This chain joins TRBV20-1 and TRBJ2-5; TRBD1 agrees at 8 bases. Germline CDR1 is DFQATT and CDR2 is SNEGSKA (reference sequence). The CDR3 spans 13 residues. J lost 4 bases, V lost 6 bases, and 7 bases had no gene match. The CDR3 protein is CSATDRVTETQYF. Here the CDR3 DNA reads TGCAGTGCCACGGACAGGGTGACAGAGACCCAGTACTTC.

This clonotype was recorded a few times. The CDR3 nucleotides read TGCAGCGTTGAAGGGGGGCTAGGGGACTATGGCTACACCTTC. Encoded protein: CSVEGGLGDYGYTF. V is TRBV29-1 and J is TRBJ1-2, with D possibly matching TRBD1 (6 bases). Germline CDR1 and CDR2: SQVTM and ANQGSEA. Trimming stripped 1 base from V and 3 bases from J, with 12 bases between. There are 14 residues in the CDR3.

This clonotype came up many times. The CDR3 bases are TGTGCCAGCAGTGACCCGGTGGGGGGGCTCGAGCAGTACTTC. Protein: CASSDPVGGLEQYF. The chain recombines TRBV6-1 with TRBJ2-7, with D possibly being TRBD2 (7 bases). Trimming stripped 3 bases from V and 6 bases from J, with 15 bases between. This CDR3 is 14 amino acids long. Germline V lookup: CDR1 MNHNS, CDR2 SASEGT.

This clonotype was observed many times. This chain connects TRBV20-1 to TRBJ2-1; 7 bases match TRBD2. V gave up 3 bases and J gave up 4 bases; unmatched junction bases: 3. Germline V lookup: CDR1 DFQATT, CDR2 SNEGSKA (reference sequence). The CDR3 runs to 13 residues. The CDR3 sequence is CSASGGSYNEQFF. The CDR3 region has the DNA TGCAGTGCTAGTGGCGGGAGTTACAATGAGCAGTTCTTC.

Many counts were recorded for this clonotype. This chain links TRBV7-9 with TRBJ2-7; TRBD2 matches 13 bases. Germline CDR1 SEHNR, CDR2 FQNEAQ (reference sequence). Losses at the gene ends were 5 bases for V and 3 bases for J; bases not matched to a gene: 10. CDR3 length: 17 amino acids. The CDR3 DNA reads TGTGCCAGCAGCCCTGGACTAGCGGGAGCTCTCGGCTACGAGCAGTACTTC. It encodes CASSPGLAGALGYEQYF.

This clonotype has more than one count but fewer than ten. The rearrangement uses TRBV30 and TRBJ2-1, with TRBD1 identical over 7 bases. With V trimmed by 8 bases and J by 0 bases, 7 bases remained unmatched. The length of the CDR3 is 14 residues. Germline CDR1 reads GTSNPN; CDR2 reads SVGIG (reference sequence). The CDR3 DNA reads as TGTGCCGGGACAGCGGACCACTCCTACAATGAGCAGTTCTTC. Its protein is CAGTADHSYNEQFF.

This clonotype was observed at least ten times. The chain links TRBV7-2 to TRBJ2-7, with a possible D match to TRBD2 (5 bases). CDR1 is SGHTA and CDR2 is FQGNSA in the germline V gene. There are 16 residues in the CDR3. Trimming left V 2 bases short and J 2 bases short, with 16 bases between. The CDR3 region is CASSLFGGAVTYEQYF. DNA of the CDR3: TGTGCCAGCAGCTTATTTGGCGGAGCGGTAACCTACGAGCAGTACTTC.

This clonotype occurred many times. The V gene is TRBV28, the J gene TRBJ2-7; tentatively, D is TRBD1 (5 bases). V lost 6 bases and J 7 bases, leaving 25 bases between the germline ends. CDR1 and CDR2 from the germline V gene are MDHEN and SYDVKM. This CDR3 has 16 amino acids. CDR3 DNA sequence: TGTGCCAGCAGGGGCCCCGACAGTTATAGACTTGGGGAGCAGTACTTC. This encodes CASRGPDSYRLGEQYF.

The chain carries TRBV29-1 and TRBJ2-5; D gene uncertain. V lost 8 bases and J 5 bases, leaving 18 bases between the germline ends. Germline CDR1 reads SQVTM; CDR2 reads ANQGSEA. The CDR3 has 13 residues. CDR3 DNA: TGCAGCCAAACGAAGGCCGACGGGGAGACCCAGTACTTC. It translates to CSQTKADGETQYF.

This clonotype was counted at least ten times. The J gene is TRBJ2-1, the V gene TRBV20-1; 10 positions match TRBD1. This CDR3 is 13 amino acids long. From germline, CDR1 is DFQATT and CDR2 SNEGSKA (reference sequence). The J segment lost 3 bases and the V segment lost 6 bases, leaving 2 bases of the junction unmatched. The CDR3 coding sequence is TGCAGTGCCGGACAGGGGGGCTACAATGAGCAGTTCTTC. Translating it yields CSAGQGGYNEQFF.

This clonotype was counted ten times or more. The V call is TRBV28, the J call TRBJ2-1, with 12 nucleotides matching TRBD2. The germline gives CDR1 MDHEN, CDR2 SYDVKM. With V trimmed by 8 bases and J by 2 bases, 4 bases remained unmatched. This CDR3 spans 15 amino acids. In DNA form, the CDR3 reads TGTGCCAGCCAGCTAGCGGGAGGGCCCTACAATGAGCAGTTCTTC. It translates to CASQLAGGPYNEQFF. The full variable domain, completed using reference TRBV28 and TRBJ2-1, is DVKVTQSSRYLVKRTGEKVFLECVQDMDHENMFWYRQDPGLGLRLIYFSYDVKMKEKGDIPEGYSVSREKKERFSLILESASTNQTSMYLCASQLAGGPYNEQFFGPGTRLTVL.

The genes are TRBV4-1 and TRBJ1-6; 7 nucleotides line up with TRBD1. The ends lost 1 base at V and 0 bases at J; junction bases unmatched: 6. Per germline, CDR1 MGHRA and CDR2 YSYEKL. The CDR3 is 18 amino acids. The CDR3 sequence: CASSQGVPGGSYNSPLHF. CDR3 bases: TGCGCCAGCAGCCAAGGGGTTCCAGGGGGCTCCTATAATTCACCCCTCCACTTT.

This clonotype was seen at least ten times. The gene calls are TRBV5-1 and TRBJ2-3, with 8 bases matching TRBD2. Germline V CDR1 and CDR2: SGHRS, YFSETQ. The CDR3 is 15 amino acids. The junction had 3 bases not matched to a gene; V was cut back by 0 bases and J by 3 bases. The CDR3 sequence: CASSLGTSRTDTQYF. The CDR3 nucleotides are TGCGCCAGCAGCTTGGGGACTAGCAGAACAGATACGCAGTATTTT.

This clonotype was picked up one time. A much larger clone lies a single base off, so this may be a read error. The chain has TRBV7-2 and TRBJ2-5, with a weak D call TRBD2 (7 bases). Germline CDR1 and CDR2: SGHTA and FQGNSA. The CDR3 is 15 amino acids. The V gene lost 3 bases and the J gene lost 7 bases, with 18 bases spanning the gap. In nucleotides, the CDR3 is TGTGCCAGCAGCTTGGAGGGAGGGGGAAAAGGGACCCAGTACTTC. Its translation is CASSLEGGGKGTQYF.

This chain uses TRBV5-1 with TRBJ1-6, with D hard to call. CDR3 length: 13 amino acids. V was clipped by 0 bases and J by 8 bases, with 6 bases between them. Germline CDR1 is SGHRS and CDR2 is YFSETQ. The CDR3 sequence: CASSLERDSPLHF. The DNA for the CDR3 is TGCGCCAGCAGCTTGGAAAGGGATTCACCCCTCCACTTT.

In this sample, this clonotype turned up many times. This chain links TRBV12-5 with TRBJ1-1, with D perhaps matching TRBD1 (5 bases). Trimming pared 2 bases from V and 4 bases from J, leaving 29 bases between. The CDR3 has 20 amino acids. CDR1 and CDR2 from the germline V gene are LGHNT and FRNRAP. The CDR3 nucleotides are TGTGCTAGTGGTTTGTCCTCCCCCACAGGTGTCCGTTTGATTAGCACTGAAGCTTTCTTT. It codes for CASGLSSPTGVRLISTEAFF.

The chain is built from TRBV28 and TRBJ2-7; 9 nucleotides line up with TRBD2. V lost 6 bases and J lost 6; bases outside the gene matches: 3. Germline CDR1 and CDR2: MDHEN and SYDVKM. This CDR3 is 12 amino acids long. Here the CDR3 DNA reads TGTGCCAGCAGGATACTAGCGGGCGAGCAGTACTTC. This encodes CASRILAGEQYF.

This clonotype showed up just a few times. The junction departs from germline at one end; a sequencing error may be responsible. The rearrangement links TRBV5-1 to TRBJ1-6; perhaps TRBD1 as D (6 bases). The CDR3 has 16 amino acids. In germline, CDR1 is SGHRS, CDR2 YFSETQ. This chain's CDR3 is CASSLGAVDSSSALHF. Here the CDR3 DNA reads TGCGCCAGCAGCTTGGGCGCTGTGGACAGCAGTTCAGCCCTCCACTTT.

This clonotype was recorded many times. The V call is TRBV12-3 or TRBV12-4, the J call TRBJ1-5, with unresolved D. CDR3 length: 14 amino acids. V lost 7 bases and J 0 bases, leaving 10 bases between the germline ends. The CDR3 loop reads CASTEGYSNQPQHF. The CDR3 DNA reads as TGTGCCAGCACCGAGGGTTATAGCAATCAGCCCCAGCATTTT.